What follows is one TCR beta chain and its context. Its antigen is unknown. The sample comes from a study of Ad26.COV2.S vaccination and SARS-CoV-2 variants. For the study at large: The authors gave Ad26.COV2.S intramuscularly, either once or twice 56 days apart.

Only in-frame clones appear in the TCRdb table, and some are missing; sequencing was by immunoSEQ multiplex PCR. This table holds about 390,000 clones, about nine tenths found once. Treatment described: over 15 received Ad26.COV2.S at low or high dose, single or two shots; 5 received placebo; per-sample allocation not given. Vaccine and placebo recipients were sampled on day 63 after the first injection. Whoever gave the sample was an adult aged 18-55 years in Boston. The CDR3 covers 13 residues. CDR1 and CDR2 (germline): SGHVS, FNYEAQ. The V and J ends lost 6 bases and 5 bases respectively, with 11 bases between them. Study-level results: Measurements of TCR breadth and depth may have given underestimates of the total T cell responses. Measurement of non-spike TCR breadth gave similar results in vaccine and placebo recipients.

The clonotype was recovered from a person between 18 and 65 years old who received the Ad26.COV2.S COVID-19 vaccine or a placebo. Sequences were derived from peripheral blood, sampled in a trial of Ad26.COV2.S vaccine versus placebo. The V gene is TRBV7-6, the J gene TRBJ2-1; tentative D call: TRBD2 (6 bases). The CDR3 DNA is TGTGCCAGCAGTAGGACTATGAACAATGAGCAGTTCTTC. This translates into CASSRTMNNEQFF.